This T cell receptor beta chain was identified during a study of CD8 T cells in Susac syndrome. Healthy donors formed controls matched for age and sex. Concerning this clonotype itself: Its antigen is not known.

RNA in amounts of about 0.5 to 1 ug was reverse transcribed with random hexamers. TCRdb reprocessed the immunoSEQ multiplex PCR reads with MiXCR, giving one entry per CDR3 protein. The sample consists of about 200,000 distinct CDR3 sequences, 93% of them appearing once. The study, taken as a whole, reports: The study acknowledged a relatively small number of individuals in its TCR sequencing and HLA analysis.

This TCR derives from a human donor in good health. The sample comprised CD4+ T cells from PBMCs.

Written as DNA, the CDR3 is TGTGCCTTCGAACTGGGACTCAATAATTCACCCCTCCACTTT. Protein sequence: CAFELGLNNSPLHF. The chain links TRBV30 to TRBJ1-6, with D possibly being TRBD1 (5 bases). With 7 bases removed from V and 5 bases from J, the gap between germline ends came to 15 bases. From germline, CDR1 is GTSNPN and CDR2 SVGIG (reference sequence). This CDR3 has 14 residues. Supplemented by reference TRBV30 and TRBJ1-6, the full variable domain reads SQTIHQWPATLVQPVGSPLSLECTVEGTSNPNLYWYRQAAGRGLQLLFYSVGIGQISSEVPQNLSASRPQDRQFILSSKKLLLSDSGFYLCAFELGLNNSPLHFGNGTRLTVT.